Sequencing of this TCR beta chain was carried out in a study of cytomegalovirus exposure and HLA in healthy donors. Trimming removed 3 bases from V and 3 bases from J, with 15 bases in between. The CDR3 is made up of 16 amino acids. The germline V gene encodes CDR1 ENHRY and CDR2 SYGVKD. PCR involved 60 Vbeta and 13 Jbeta primers. Profiling relied on immunoSEQ multiplex PCR, and the TCRdb table lists in-frame clones only, not all of them. The table has 90,000 or so clones, 82% seen once. The TCR sequence derives from a man younger than 40 in good health and CMV-seropositive. Sequencing input: PBMCs. The V gene is TRBV10-3, the J gene TRBJ1-3; tentative D call: TRBD1 (5 bases). CDR3 sequence reads: CAISDRLAGDGNTIYF. CDR3 in DNA: TGTGCCATCAGTGACCGGCTGGCGGGGGATGGAAACACCATATATTTT.